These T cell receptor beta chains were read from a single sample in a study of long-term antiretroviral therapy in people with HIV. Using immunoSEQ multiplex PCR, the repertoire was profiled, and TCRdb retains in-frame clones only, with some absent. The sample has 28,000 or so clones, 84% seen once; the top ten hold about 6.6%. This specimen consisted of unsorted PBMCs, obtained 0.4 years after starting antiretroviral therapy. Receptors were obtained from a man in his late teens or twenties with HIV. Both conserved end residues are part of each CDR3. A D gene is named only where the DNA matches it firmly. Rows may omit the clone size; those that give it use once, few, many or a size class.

CDR3 protein: CASGTGSSYEQYF
CDR3 DNA: TGTGCCAGCGGTACAGGGAGCTCCTACGAGCAGTACTTC
V gene: TRBV28
J gene: TRBJ2-7
CDR3 length: 13
D gene: .
clone size: .

CDR3 protein: CASSLPSRGYTGELFF
CDR3 DNA: TGTGCCAGCAGTTTACCCAGCAGGGGGTACACCGGGGAGCTGTTTTTT
V gene: TRBV28
J gene: TRBJ2-2
CDR3 length: 16
D gene: TRBD1
clone size: .

CDR3 protein: CSASGGLNTGELFF
CDR3 DNA: TGCAGCGCCTCAGGGGGACTTAACACCGGGGAGCTGTTTTTT
V gene: TRBV29-1
J gene: TRBJ2-2
CDR3 length: 14
D gene: .
clone size: .

CDR3 protein: CASSQKAANLYYEQYF
CDR3 DNA: TGTGCCAGCAGCCAAAAGGCGGCAAATCTTTACTACGAGCAGTACTTC
V gene: TRBV4-2
J gene: TRBJ2-7
CDR3 length: 16
D gene: .
clone size: .

CDR3 protein: CASSPGGGNQPQHF
CDR3 DNA: TGTGCCAGCAGTCCCGGGGGAGGGAATCAGCCCCAGCATTTT
V gene: TRBV27
J gene: TRBJ1-5
CDR3 length: 14
D gene: .
clone size: .

CDR3 protein: CSVEGGGYAAAFNEQFF
CDR3 DNA: TGCAGCGTTGAAGGGGGAGGATATGCTGCGGCGTTCAATGAGCAGTTCTTC
V gene: TRBV29-1
J gene: TRBJ2-1
CDR3 length: 17
D gene: .
clone size: .

CDR3 protein: CASSLGAGATDTQYF
CDR3 DNA: TGTGCCAGCAGTTTAGGTGCGGGGGCCACAGATACGCAGTATTTT
V gene: TRBV27
J gene: TRBJ2-3
CDR3 length: 15
D gene: .
clone size: .

CDR3 protein: CASSLLSSYEQYF
CDR3 DNA: TGTGCCAGCAGTTTACTGAGCTCCTACGAGCAGTACTTC
V gene: TRBV28
J gene: TRBJ2-7
CDR3 length: 13
D gene: .
clone size: .

CDR3 protein: CASSPGTGSSYEQYF
CDR3 DNA: TGTGCCAGCAGCCCTGGGACAGGTTCCTCCTACGAGCAGTACTTC
V gene: TRBV5-5
J gene: TRBJ2-7
CDR3 length: 15
D gene: TRBD1
clone size: .

CDR3 protein: CASRLGARRTFF
CDR3 DNA: TGTGCCAGCAGGTTGGGGGCGAGGAGGACTTTCTTT
V gene: TRBV27
J gene: TRBJ1-1
CDR3 length: 12
D gene: .
clone size: .

CDR3 protein: CASSFPPDTQYF
CDR3 DNA: TGTGCCAGCAGTTTTCCCCCAGATACGCAGTATTTT
V gene: TRBV27
J gene: TRBJ2-3
CDR3 length: 12
D gene: .
clone size: .

CDR3 protein: CASSLAVGQAGNTIYF
CDR3 DNA: TGTGCCAGCAGCTTAGCGGTTGGACAGGCCGGAAACACCATATATTTT
V gene: TRBV7-8
J gene: TRBJ1-3
CDR3 length: 16
D gene: TRBD1
clone size: .

CDR3 protein: CASTLFWTGDGEQFF
CDR3 DNA: TGTGCCAGCACCCTCTTCTGGACAGGGGACGGTGAGCAGTTCTTC
V gene: TRBV27
J gene: TRBJ2-1
CDR3 length: 15
D gene: TRBD1
clone size: medium-sized